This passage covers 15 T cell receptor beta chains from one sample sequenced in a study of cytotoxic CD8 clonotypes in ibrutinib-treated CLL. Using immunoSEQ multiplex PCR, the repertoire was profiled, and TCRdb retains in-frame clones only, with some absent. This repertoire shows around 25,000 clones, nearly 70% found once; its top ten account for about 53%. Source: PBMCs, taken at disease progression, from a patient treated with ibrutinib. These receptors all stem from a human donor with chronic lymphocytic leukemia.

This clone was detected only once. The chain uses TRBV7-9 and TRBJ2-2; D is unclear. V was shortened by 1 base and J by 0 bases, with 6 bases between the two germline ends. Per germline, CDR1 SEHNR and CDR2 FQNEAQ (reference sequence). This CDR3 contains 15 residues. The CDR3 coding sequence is TGTGCCAGCAGCTTAGGCTATTCGAACACCGGGGAGCTGTTTTTT. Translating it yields CASSLGYSNTGELFF. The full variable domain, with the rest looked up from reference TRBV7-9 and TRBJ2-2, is DTGVSQNPRHKITKRGQNVTFRCDPISEHNRLYWYRQTLGQGPEFLTYFQNEAQLEKSRLLSDRFSAERPKGSFSTLEIQRTEQGDSAMYLCASSLGYSNTGELFFGEGSRLTVL.

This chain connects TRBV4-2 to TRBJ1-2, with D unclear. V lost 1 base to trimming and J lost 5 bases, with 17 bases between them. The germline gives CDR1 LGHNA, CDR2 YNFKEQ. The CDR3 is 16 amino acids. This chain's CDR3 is CASSQARLLEGYGYTF. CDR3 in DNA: TGTGCCAGCAGCCAAGCGCGACTCCTTGAGGGTTATGGCTACACCTTC.

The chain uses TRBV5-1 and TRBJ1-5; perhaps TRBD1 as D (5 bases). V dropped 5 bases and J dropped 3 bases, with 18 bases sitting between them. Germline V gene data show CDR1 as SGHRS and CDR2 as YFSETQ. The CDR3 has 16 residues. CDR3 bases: TGCGCCAGCAGTCCGGGCCCTACAGGCTCCAATCAGCCCCAGCATTTT. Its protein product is CASSPGPTGSNQPQHF.

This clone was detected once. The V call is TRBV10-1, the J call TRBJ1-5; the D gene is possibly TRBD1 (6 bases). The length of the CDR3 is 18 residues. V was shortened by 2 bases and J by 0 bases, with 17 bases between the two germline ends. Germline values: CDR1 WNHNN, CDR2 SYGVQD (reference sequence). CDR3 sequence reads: CASSEGSGAPYSNQPQHF. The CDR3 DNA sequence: TGCGCCAGCAGTGAGGGGTCAGGGGCACCTTATAGCAATCAGCCCCAGCATTTT.

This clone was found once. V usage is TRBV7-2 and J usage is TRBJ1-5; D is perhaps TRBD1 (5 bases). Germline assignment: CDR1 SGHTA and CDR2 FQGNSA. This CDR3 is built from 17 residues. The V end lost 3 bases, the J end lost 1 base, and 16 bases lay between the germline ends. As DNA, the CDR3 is TGTGCCAGCAGCTTGGGGCAGGGACGGATGAGCAATCAGCCCCAGCATTTT. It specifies CASSLGQGRMSNQPQHF.

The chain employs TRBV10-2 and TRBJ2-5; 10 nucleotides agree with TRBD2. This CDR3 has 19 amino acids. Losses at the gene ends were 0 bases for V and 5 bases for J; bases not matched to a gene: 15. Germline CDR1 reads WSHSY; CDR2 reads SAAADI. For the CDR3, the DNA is TGCGCCAGCAGTGAGTCGACCTGGCTAGCGGGGGCCCTGAGGGAGACCCAGTACTTC. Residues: CASSESTWLAGALRETQYF.

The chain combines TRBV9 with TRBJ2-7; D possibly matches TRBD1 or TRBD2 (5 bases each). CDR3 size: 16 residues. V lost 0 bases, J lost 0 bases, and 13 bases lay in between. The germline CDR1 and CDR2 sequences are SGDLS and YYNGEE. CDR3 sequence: CASSVDVGAISYEQYF. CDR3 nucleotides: TGTGCCAGCAGCGTAGATGTCGGGGCGATCTCCTACGAGCAGTACTTC.

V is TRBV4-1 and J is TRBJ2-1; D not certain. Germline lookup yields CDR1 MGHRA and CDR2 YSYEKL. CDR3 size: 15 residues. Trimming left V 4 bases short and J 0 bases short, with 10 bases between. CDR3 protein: CASSRTTSSYNEQFF. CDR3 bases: TGCGCCAGCAGCCGAACTACGTCCTCCTACAATGAGCAGTTCTTC.

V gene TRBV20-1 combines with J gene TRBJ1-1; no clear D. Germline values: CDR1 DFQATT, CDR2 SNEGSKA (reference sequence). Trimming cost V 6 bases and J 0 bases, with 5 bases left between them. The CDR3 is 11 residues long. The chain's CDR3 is CSAGLNTEAFF. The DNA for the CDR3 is TGCAGTGCGGGGTTGAACACTGAAGCTTTCTTT.

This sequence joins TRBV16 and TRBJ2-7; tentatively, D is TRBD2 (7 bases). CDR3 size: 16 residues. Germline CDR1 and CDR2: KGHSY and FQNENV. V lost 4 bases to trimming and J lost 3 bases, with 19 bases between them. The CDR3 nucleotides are TGTGCCAGCAGCCGCCCGCAGGGGCTAGCGGTCTACGAGCAGTACTTC. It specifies CASSRPQGLAVYEQYF.

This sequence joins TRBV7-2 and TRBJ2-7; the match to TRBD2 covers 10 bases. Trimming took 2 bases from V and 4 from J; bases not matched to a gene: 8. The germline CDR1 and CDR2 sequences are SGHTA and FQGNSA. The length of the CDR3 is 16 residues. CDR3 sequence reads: CASSLNPAGGQYEQYF. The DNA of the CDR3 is TGTGCCAGCAGCTTAAATCCAGCGGGGGGGCAATACGAGCAGTACTTC.

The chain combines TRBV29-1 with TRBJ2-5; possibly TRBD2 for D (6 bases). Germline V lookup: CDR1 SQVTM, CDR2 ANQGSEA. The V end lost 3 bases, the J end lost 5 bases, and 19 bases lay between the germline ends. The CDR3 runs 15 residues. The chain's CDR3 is CSVEDYAGGRETQYF. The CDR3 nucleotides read TGCAGCGTTGAGGATTATGCCGGGGGACGGGAGACCCAGTACTTC.

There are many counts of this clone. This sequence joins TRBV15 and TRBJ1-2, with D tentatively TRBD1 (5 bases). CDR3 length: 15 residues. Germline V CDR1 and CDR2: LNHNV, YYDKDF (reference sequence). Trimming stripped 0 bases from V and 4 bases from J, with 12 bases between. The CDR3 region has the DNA TGTGCCACCAGCAGAGAAATGGGGGGAATCTATGGCTACACCTTC. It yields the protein CATSREMGGIYGYTF.

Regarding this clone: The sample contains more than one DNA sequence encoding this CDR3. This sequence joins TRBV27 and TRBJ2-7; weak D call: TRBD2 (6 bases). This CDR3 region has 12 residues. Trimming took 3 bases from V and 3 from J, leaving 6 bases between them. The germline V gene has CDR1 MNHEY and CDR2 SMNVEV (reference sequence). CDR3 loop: CASSLGGYEQYF. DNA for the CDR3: TGTGCCAGCAGTTTGGGGGGCTACGAGCAGTACTTC.

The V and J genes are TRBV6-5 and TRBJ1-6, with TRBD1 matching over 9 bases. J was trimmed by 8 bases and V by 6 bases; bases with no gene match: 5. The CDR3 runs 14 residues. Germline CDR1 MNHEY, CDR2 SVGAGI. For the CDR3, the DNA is TGTGCCAGCAGAGCCGGGACAGGGTATTCACCCCTCCACTTT. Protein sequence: CASRAGTGYSPLHF.